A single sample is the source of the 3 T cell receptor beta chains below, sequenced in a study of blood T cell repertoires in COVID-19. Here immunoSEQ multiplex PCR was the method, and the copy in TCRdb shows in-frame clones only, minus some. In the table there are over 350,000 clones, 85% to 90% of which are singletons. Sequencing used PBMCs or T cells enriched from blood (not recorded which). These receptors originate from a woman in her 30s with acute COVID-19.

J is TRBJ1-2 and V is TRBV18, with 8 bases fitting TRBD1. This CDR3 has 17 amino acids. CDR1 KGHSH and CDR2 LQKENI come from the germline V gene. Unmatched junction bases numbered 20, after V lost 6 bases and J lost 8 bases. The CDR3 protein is CASSPSLLQGGLSGYTF. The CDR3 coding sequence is TGTGCCAGCTCCCCCTCCTTATTACAGGGGGGCCTTTCGGGCTACACCTTC.

The CDR3 loop is CASSSQEAYEQYF. The CDR3 coding sequence is TGTGCCAGCAGTTCCCAAGAGGCGTACGAGCAGTACTTC. J is TRBJ2-7 and V is TRBV27; D call uncertain. Germline lookup yields CDR1 MNHEY and CDR2 SMNVEV (reference sequence). The CDR3 length is 13 residues. Trimming pared 4 bases from V and 4 bases from J, leaving 11 bases between.

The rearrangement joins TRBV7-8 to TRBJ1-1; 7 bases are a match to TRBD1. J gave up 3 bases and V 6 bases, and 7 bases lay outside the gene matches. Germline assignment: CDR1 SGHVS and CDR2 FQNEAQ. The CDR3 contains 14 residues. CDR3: CASRPQGFYTEAFF. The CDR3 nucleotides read TGTGCCAGCAGACCACAGGGGTTTTACACTGAAGCTTTCTTT.